This T cell receptor beta chain comes out of a study of OX40 agonist ivuxolimab in advanced cancers. Study-level information: Patients were dosed intravenously with ivuxolimab at 0.01 to 10 mg/kg every 2 weeks. Three individuals attained partial responses, comprising one hepatocellular carcinoma case and two cutaneous melanoma cases.

Blood was sampled at baseline, cycle 4 day 1, and cycle 7 day 1. Only in-frame clones appear in the TCRdb table, and some are missing; sequencing was by immunoSEQ multiplex PCR. Of under 50,000 clones listed, around 93% were seen once; the top ten hold 8% to 10%. Note on this clone: Its antigen remains unknown.

Points from the study as a whole: Researchers did not establish what antigens the expanded peripheral T cells target.

The CDR3 has 12 residues. V was clipped by 8 bases and J by 1 base, with 9 bases between them. Per germline, CDR1 SNHLY and CDR2 FYNNEI. The receptor was isolated from an adult with an advanced solid tumor such as melanoma, head and neck, liver or kidney cancer. The V gene is TRBV2, the J gene TRBJ2-7; D remains ambiguous. The sample was CD4+ or CD8+ T cells sorted from blood, taken in a trial of the OX40 agonist ivuxolimab. Here the CDR3 reads CASGKPSYEQYV. DNA for the CDR3: TGTGCCAGCGGAAAGCCTTCCTACGAGCAGTACGTC.